The 20 T cell receptor beta chains reported below all come from one sample, sequenced in a study. TCRdb used MiXCR to reprocess the RT-PCR reads, holding one entry per CDR3 protein. The data hold about 680,000 distinct CDR3 sequences, with 12% to 15% observed a single time. Sequencing used memory CD4+ T cells from blood. The origin of the receptors is a female donor in good health, serving as a healthy control.

Only a few counts were recorded for this clonotype. The chain joins TRBV5-4 to TRBJ2-1; tentatively, D is TRBD2 (5 bases). The CDR3 sequence is 15 residues long. With 0 bases removed from V and 9 bases from J, the gap between germline ends came to 16 bases. Germline-derived CDR1 and CDR2 are SGHNT and YYREEE (reference sequence). CDR3 residues: CASSLVVSGFGEQFF. The CDR3 DNA is TGTGCCAGCAGCTTGGTGGTCTCGGGGTTCGGTGAGCAGTTCTTC.

The genes are TRBV7-9 and TRBJ1-1; D unresolved. The V end lost 2 bases, the J end lost 6 bases, and 10 bases lay between the germline ends. Germline CDR1 reads SEHNR; CDR2 reads FQNEAQ (reference sequence). The length of the CDR3 is 13 residues. CDR3 nucleotide sequence: TGTGCCAGCAGCTTATTCGTTGGAGCTGAAGCTTTCTTT. This gives the protein CASSLFVGAEAFF.

A few counts support this clonotype. The gene calls are TRBV6-2 or TRBV6-3 and TRBJ1-2; maybe TRBD1 (5 bases). The CDR3 is 16 residues long. Trimming shortened V by 7 bases and J by 0 bases, and 18 bases separated the two germline ends. Germline CDR1 reads MNHEY; CDR2 reads SVGEGT. CDR3 loop: CASNPIRETTNYGYTF. The CDR3 DNA sequence: TGTGCCAGCAACCCCATCAGGGAGACGACTAACTATGGCTACACCTTC.

The chain combines TRBV28 with TRBJ2-7; the match to TRBD1 covers 9 bases. Trimming at V came to 4 bases and at J to 0 bases, leaving 4 bases not matched to a gene. Germline V CDR1 and CDR2: MDHEN, SYDVKM. The CDR3 consists of 15 residues. CDR3 region: CASSSTGGNSYEQYF. The CDR3 DNA sequence: TGTGCCAGCAGTTCGACAGGGGGAAACTCCTACGAGCAGTACTTC.

There are a few counts of this clonotype. The CDR3 DNA reads as TGTGCCAGCAACCTACAGGGGGCTTCTAATGAAAAACTGTTTTTT. Amino acid sequence: CASNLQGASNEKLFF. The chain has TRBV2 and TRBJ1-4, with TRBD1 matching over 9 bases. After removal of 7 bases from V and 3 bases from J, the junction contained 6 bases not matched to a gene. Per the germline V gene, CDR1 is SNHLY and CDR2 is FYNNEI. The CDR3 contains 15 residues. Combining the CDR3 with reference TRBV2 and TRBJ1-4 gives the whole variable domain EPEVTQTPSHQVTQMGQEVILRCVPISNHLYFYWYRQILGQKVEFLVSFYNNEISEKSEIFDDQFSVERPDGSNFTLKIRSTKLEDSAMYFCASNLQGASNEKLFFGSGTQLSVL.

The V call is TRBV20-1, the J call TRBJ2-7; D is unresolved. V was trimmed by 5 bases and J by 7 bases, leaving 15 bases between them. Germline V gives CDR1 DFQATT, CDR2 SNEGSKA (reference sequence). This CDR3 comprises 12 residues. The CDR3 region is CSAPSRSGEQYF. CDR3 bases: TGCAGTGCTCCTTCTCGCAGTGGGGAGCAGTACTTC.

This sequence joins TRBV4-3 and TRBJ2-3; maybe TRBD1 (6 bases). Trimming left V 3 bases short and J 2 bases short, with 21 bases between. This CDR3 comprises 18 residues. Germline loops: CDR1 LGHNA, CDR2 YSLEER. The CDR3 DNA reads as TGCGCCAGCAGCCAGTCCCGATTCAGTGGGGGCTTCACAGATACGCAGTATTTT. Translation gives CASSQSRFSGGFTDTQYF.

The chain joins TRBV7-2 to TRBJ1-5; the D is unclear. Trimming pared 4 bases from V and 5 bases from J, leaving 9 bases between. Germline loops: CDR1 SGHTA, CDR2 FQGNSA. The CDR3 is 13 residues long. CDR3 loop: CASSWVEDQPQHF. The CDR3 region has the DNA TGTGCCAGCAGCTGGGTAGAAGATCAGCCCCAGCATTTT. The complete variable domain, with remaining parts taken from reference TRBV7-2 and TRBJ1-5, reads GAGVSQSPSNKVTEKGKDVELRCDPISGHTALYWYRQSLGQGLEFLIYFQGNSAPDKSGLPSDRFSAERTGGSVSTLTIQRTQQEDSAVYLCASSWVEDQPQHFGDGTRLSIL.

This clonotype was observed many times. The V and J genes are TRBV20-1 and TRBJ2-1, with D perhaps TRBD1 (6 bases). The V gene's germline CDR1 is DFQATT and CDR2 SNEGSKA (reference sequence). CDR3 length equals 14 residues. Trimming left V 6 bases short and J 5 bases short, with 17 bases between. CDR3 sequence reads: CSAITGIANNEQFF. CDR3 nucleotides: TGCAGTGCGATCACAGGGATCGCTAACAATGAGCAGTTCTTC.

The chain links TRBV4-2 to TRBJ2-3; D might be TRBD1 or TRBD2, each matching 5 bases. CDR3 length equals 14 residues. With 7 bases removed from V and 6 bases from J, the gap between germline ends came to 17 bases. Germline CDR1 is LGHNA and CDR2 is YNFKEQ. CDR3 amino acids: CASNRGVLHDTQYF. CDR3 in DNA: TGTGCCAGCAACCGGGGCGTCCTTCATGATACGCAGTATTTT.

This clonotype occurred a few times. This chain connects TRBV30 to TRBJ2-7; D uncertain. V was shortened by 3 bases and J by 3 bases, with 12 bases between the two germline ends. This CDR3 is 13 amino acids long. Germline V gene sequence: CDR1 GTSNPN, CDR2 SVGIG (reference sequence). As DNA, the CDR3 is TGTGCCTGGAGGGCCCAGGCCAACTACGAGCAGTACTTC. It is translated as CAWRAQANYEQYF. Drawing the rest from reference TRBV30 and TRBJ2-7, the complete variable domain is SQTIHQWPATLVQPVGSPLSLECTVEGTSNPNLYWYRQAAGRGLQLLFYSVGIGQISSEVPQNLSASRPQDRQFILSSKKLLLSDSGFYLCAWRAQANYEQYFGPGTRLTVT.

V and J are TRBV7-2 and TRBJ1-6, with 12 nucleotides matching TRBD1. V was pared by 5 bases and J by 10 bases, with 6 bases of the junction left unmatched. CDR1 is SGHTA and CDR2 is FQGNSA in the germline V gene. The CDR3 spans 15 residues. CDR3 region: CASSPGTGGRSPLHF. CDR3 bases: TGTGCCAGCAGCCCCGGGACAGGGGGCAGGTCACCCCTCCACTTT.

The chain joins TRBV6-2 or TRBV6-3 to TRBJ2-1; D not resolved. Germline CDR1 is MNHEY and CDR2 is SVGEGT. V was pared by 5 bases and J by 7 bases, with 6 bases between. This CDR3 has 11 residues. CDR3 in DNA: TGTGCCAGCAGTCCCTTTAATGAGCAGTTCTTC. It yields the protein CASSPFNEQFF.

This clonotype was seen a few times. The chain is built from TRBV5-1 and TRBJ2-2; 8 positions match TRBD1. V lost 4 bases, J lost 7 bases, and 6 bases stayed unmatched. Germline V gene sequence: CDR1 SGHRS, CDR2 YFSETQ. The CDR3 covers 14 residues. This chain's CDR3 is CASSPGQVNGELFF. CDR3 DNA: TGCGCCAGCAGCCCGGGACAGGTGAACGGGGAGCTGTTTTTT.

This clonotype was picked up many times. The V call is TRBV7-9, the J call TRBJ2-5; 10 positions match TRBD1. J lost 3 bases, V lost 5 bases, and 12 bases had no gene match. CDR1 and CDR2 (germline): SEHNR, FQNEAQ (reference sequence). The CDR3 is 17 amino acids. This CDR3 is CASSLTPGTGVKETQYF. In nucleotides, the CDR3 is TGTGCCAGCAGCCTCACACCCGGGACAGGGGTGAAAGAGACCCAGTACTTC.

This clonotype was picked up many times. The chain carries TRBV7-2 and TRBJ2-1, with D maybe TRBD2 (5 bases). The CDR3 is 14 amino acids. The V and J ends lost 5 bases and 3 bases respectively, with 11 bases between them. Germline values: CDR1 SGHTA, CDR2 FQGNSA. In nucleotides, the CDR3 is TGTGCCAGCAGCGCGACTACCTTCTACAATGAGCAGTTCTTC. Amino acids: CASSATTFYNEQFF.

This clonotype was detected ten times or more. The chain employs TRBV27 and TRBJ2-2; D gene ambiguous. V was cut by 6 bases and J by 0 bases, with 5 bases left in between. Germline V CDR1 and CDR2: MNHEY, SMNVEV (reference sequence). The CDR3 is made up of 13 amino acids. The CDR3 sequence is CASRSTNTGELFF. CDR3 DNA: TGTGCCAGCAGATCTACGAACACCGGGGAGCTGTTTTTT.

The genes are TRBV6-6 and TRBJ2-7, with 7 positions matching TRBD2. The CDR3 is 16 residues long. Germline trimming cut 2 bases from V and 12 bases from J; bases unmatched to any gene: 19. The V gene's germline CDR1 is MNHNY and CDR2 SVGAGI (reference sequence). Written as DNA, the CDR3 is TGTGCCAGCAGTTACCGGCGGGAGTCAGTCTACGTAATCTCGTACTTC. This sequence encodes CASSYRRESVYVISYF.

The chain joins TRBV5-1 to TRBJ2-7, with a weak D call TRBD2 (6 bases). V was cut by 0 bases and J by 4 bases, with 20 bases left in between. Germline V gene lookup returns CDR1 SGHRS and CDR2 YFSETQ. This CDR3 spans 17 amino acids. Here the CDR3 reads CASSLASARDWQYEQYF. CDR3 DNA sequence: TGCGCCAGCAGCTTGGCCTCAGCTCGGGACTGGCAATACGAGCAGTACTTC.

On this clonotype itself: One end of the junction fails to match germline, which may point to a read error. The chain uses TRBV20-1 and TRBJ1-2; no definite D call. The CDR3 totals 14 residues. Germline V gene data show CDR1 as DFQATT and CDR2 as SNEGSKA (reference sequence). The CDR3: CTAGLGQANYGYTF. In DNA, the CDR3 is TGTACGGCGGGCCTCGGGCAGGCTAACTATGGCTACACCTTC.